Below, one TCR beta chain is given with its context. Which antigen it targets is not known. No qualities accompany the bases; no much larger clone lies one base away. This sample was included in a study of blood T cell repertoires in COVID-19 (dated by TCRdb to 2019 to 2021). Notes on the research overall: Samples covering the acute and convalescent phases of COVID-19 were provided by collaborators in the United States, Italy and Spain. HLA class I and class II types, where available, came from metadata supplied by the sample provider rather than from assay-based typing. A freely available public database, intended as a resource for researchers studying the immune response to SARS-CoV-2, is where the repertoires were released. The material from the prospective study consisted of cDNA or gDNA derived from T cells, B-cell-depleted T cells, or PBMCs. Samples came from the ongoing ImmuneRACE study (first 160 participants) plus 1,254 subjects from 6 global collaborators. Sample metadata almost always included a de-identified subject ID, COVID-19 status, age in years and sex. Subjects who had been exposed to COVID-19, were actively infected with it, or had recovered from it provided the deeply sampled blood TCRbeta repertoires that made up the dataset. Summary of the overall study and its limitations: Clinical and demographic metadata were provided uncurated, with the amount varying by source and participant.

TCRbeta CDR3 regions were amplified from genomic DNA by means of the immunoSEQ Assay, a bias-controlled multiplex PCR. Concerning the study's data processing: Nucleated cell counts per sample were estimated from amplification of reference gene primers within the assay. To quantify the absolute abundance of each unique TCRbeta CDR3 rearrangement, sequence reads were collapsed and filtered. For each sample, productive Simpson clonality was calculated by taking the square root of Simpson's diversity index across productive rearrangements. The table comes from immuneACCESS by way of TCRdb, which keeps in-frame sequences with V and J called. Part of the clones is missing from these tables; in studies checked, under half for an unresolved V gene and the rest for unknown reasons. Clonal size and the V and J genes are those of that table, whereas D and trimming came from the DNA. For this sample there are roughly 62,000 clones; roughly 92% appear just once. Approximately 5.5% of the sample goes to the ten largest clones.

The collaborating institutions used their own protocols to collect whole blood in K2EDTA tubes. Collaborator samples were shipped for TCRbeta analysis as frozen whole blood, isolated PBMCs, or DNA extracted from either sample type. CDR1 and CDR2 are drawn from the germline V gene: MDHEN, SYDVKM. The CDR3 covers 13 residues, taking in both the cysteine and the phenylalanine. Solely the CDR3 DNA is kept, with 39 bases framed from the first base. After removal of 5 bases from V and 2 bases from J, the junction retains 3 bases not matched to a gene. Sequencing was carried out using peripheral blood. The source of this sequence is a human donor in a cohort sampled during active COVID-19. The V gene is TRBV28 and the J gene is TRBJ2-7; 7 middle bases align to TRBD2. The sequenced DNA is TGTGCCAGCAGTGGGGGGGGGACCTACGAGCAGTACTTC. This gives the protein CASSGGGTYEQYF.